This passage covers 14 T cell receptor beta chains from one sample sequenced in a study of blood T cell repertoires in COVID-19. The protocol was immunoSEQ multiplex PCR, while the TCRdb copy is restricted to in-frame clones and leaves out a portion. Of some 300,000 clones in the sample, about 87% are singletons; the top ten hold 6.3%. The sequencing sample was made of peripheral blood. The receptor set was obtained from a woman aged 50 to 60 with COVID-19, enrolled during active disease.

The V gene is TRBV3-1 (or the pseudogene TRBV3-2), the J gene TRBJ1-2; 9 bases align to TRBD1. The CDR3 loop spans 15 amino acids. V shed 6 bases, J shed 6 bases, and the junction held 11 bases outside the gene matches. Germline CDR1 reads LGHDT; CDR2 reads YNNKEL (reference sequence). The CDR3 loop is CASRLKQGARHGYTF. CDR3 coding DNA: TGTGCCAGCAGACTAAAACAGGGGGCGCGTCATGGCTACACCTTC.

The gene calls are TRBV6-5 and TRBJ1-2, with TRBD1 as a possible D gene (6 bases). This CDR3 spans 15 amino acids. With 6 bases removed from V and 1 base from J, the gap between germline ends came to 15 bases. Germline lookup yields CDR1 MNHEY and CDR2 SVGAGI. The DNA of the CDR3 is TGTGCCAGCAGCCTGGACAGTTTCAGTAACTATGGCTACACCTTC. Translation gives CASSLDSFSNYGYTF.

The chain links TRBV18 to TRBJ2-1; 16 bases are shared with TRBD2. The CDR3 contains 17 residues. Germline V lookup: CDR1 KGHSH, CDR2 LQKENI. The V segment lost 0 bases and the J segment 10 bases; nucleotides outside the gene matches: 6. This CDR3 reads CASSPPGLAGGPGEQFF. The CDR3 DNA reads TGTGCCAGCTCACCACCGGGACTAGCGGGAGGGCCGGGCGAGCAGTTCTTC.

This chain links TRBV2 with TRBJ2-1; D might be TRBD2 (5 bases). Trimming took off 3 bases at V and 10 bases at J, with 25 bases between the two ends. Germline V gene data show CDR1 as SNHLY and CDR2 as FYNNEI. This CDR3 is built from 17 residues. The DNA of the CDR3 is TGTGCCAGCAGTGATCTTGCGAGGGTAAATAGGAACGGGGAGCAGTTCTTC. Residues: CASSDLARVNRNGEQFF.

This chain uses TRBV6-5 with TRBJ2-7; 10 bases map to TRBD2. CDR1 and CDR2 (germline): MNHEY, SVGAGI. The CDR3 runs 14 residues. J gave up 5 bases and V 4 bases, and 5 bases lay outside the gene matches. CDR3 sequence: CASSLSSGRHEQYF. CDR3 DNA: TGTGCCAGCAGTTTGTCTAGCGGGAGACACGAGCAGTACTTC.

The chain carries TRBV2 and TRBJ2-1; no definite D call. The CDR3 contains 11 residues. The V gene's germline CDR1 is SNHLY and CDR2 FYNNEI. The germline V and J ends were trimmed by 7 bases and 3 bases, with 4 bases remaining between them. CDR3 region: CASTIYNEQFF. DNA of the CDR3: TGTGCCAGCACAATCTACAATGAGCAGTTCTTC.

The chain uses TRBV24-1 and TRBJ2-1, with D possibly matching TRBD2 (6 bases). Germline assignment: CDR1 KGHDR and CDR2 SFDVKD. The CDR3 has 14 amino acids. V shed 8 bases and J shed 5 bases, with 15 bases lying between them. In nucleotides, the CDR3 is TGTGCCACCATGATGGGAGGCCCAAACAATGAGCAGTTCTTC. This encodes CATMMGGPNNEQFF.

DNA for the CDR3: TGTGCCAGCAGCTCGACAGGGGGCCGGGTCCCTAATTCACCCCTCCACTTT. Protein product: CASSSTGGRVPNSPLHF. J is TRBJ1-6 and V is TRBV7-9, with 10 bases lining up with TRBD1. Germline values: CDR1 SEHNR, CDR2 FQNEAQ (reference sequence). The CDR3 spans 17 residues. Trimming at V came to 4 bases and at J to 6 bases, leaving 9 bases not matched to a gene.

This clone was observed a few times. The V and J genes are TRBV3-1 (or the pseudogene TRBV3-2) and TRBJ1-3; the match to TRBD1 covers 9 bases. Per the germline V gene, CDR1 is LGHDT and CDR2 is YNNKEL (reference sequence). The CDR3 consists of 17 residues. V shed 4 bases, J shed 0 bases, and the junction held 7 bases outside the gene matches. The CDR3 DNA reads TGTGCCAGCAGCCGGGTGACAGGGGGAAACTCTGGAAACACCATATATTTT. This codes for CASSRVTGGNSGNTIYF.

This chain connects TRBV5-4 to TRBJ2-1, with 11 bases matching TRBD2. The CDR3 is 15 amino acids. V lost 4 bases and J lost 5; bases outside the gene matches: 5. The germline V gene encodes CDR1 SGHNT and CDR2 YYREEE (reference sequence). The CDR3 sequence is CASSDRGLADNEQFF. As DNA, the CDR3 is TGTGCCAGCAGCGACAGGGGACTAGCGGACAATGAGCAGTTCTTC. Variable domain in full (rest from reference TRBV5-4 and TRBJ2-1): ETGVTQSPTHLIKTRGQQVTLRCSSQSGHNTVSWYQQALGQGPQFIFQYYREEENGRGNFPPRFSGLQFPNYSSELNVNALELDDSALYLCASSDRGLADNEQFFGPGTRLTVL.

The J gene is TRBJ1-2, the V gene TRBV4-1, with D possibly being TRBD1 (6 bases). V gave up 3 bases and J gave up 8 bases, with 19 bases separating them. Looked up from germline, CDR1 is MGHRA and CDR2 is YSYEKL. The CDR3 runs 15 residues. This CDR3 reads CASSHDSYRVVGYTF. CDR3 sequence (DNA): TGCGCCAGCAGCCACGACTCCTACAGGGTTGTGGGCTACACCTTC.

This clone was detected a few times. This rearrangement joins TRBV11-2 to TRBJ2-3; the match to TRBD2 covers 10 bases. The CDR3 sequence is 15 residues long. V lost 5 bases to trimming and J lost 4 bases; unmatched junction nucleotides: 6. Germline CDR1 is SGHAT and CDR2 is FQNNGV. In nucleotides, the CDR3 is TGTGCCAGCAGCCGAGCGGGAGGGCCCTCAGATACGCAGTATTTT. Encoded protein: CASSRAGGPSDTQYF.

J is TRBJ2-7 and V is TRBV27; D may be TRBD1 (5 bases). The CDR3 is made up of 16 amino acids. V lost 5 bases, J lost 4 bases, and 21 bases lay in between. Germline V gives CDR1 MNHEY, CDR2 SMNVEV (reference sequence). The CDR3 region has the DNA TGTGCCAGCAGTCCATCCAAACAGGCCGCCCTTTACGAGCAGTACTTC. Protein sequence: CASSPSKQAALYEQYF.

The rearrangement uses TRBV14 and TRBJ2-1, with 8 nucleotides matching TRBD2. From germline, CDR1 is SGHDN and CDR2 FVKESK. The CDR3 totals 16 residues. V dropped 0 bases and J dropped 4; count of bases not matched to a gene: 5. As DNA, the CDR3 is TGTGCCAGCAGCCAAGATCTAGCGGGCGGTTACAATGAGCAGTTCTTC. This sequence encodes CASSQDLAGGYNEQFF.